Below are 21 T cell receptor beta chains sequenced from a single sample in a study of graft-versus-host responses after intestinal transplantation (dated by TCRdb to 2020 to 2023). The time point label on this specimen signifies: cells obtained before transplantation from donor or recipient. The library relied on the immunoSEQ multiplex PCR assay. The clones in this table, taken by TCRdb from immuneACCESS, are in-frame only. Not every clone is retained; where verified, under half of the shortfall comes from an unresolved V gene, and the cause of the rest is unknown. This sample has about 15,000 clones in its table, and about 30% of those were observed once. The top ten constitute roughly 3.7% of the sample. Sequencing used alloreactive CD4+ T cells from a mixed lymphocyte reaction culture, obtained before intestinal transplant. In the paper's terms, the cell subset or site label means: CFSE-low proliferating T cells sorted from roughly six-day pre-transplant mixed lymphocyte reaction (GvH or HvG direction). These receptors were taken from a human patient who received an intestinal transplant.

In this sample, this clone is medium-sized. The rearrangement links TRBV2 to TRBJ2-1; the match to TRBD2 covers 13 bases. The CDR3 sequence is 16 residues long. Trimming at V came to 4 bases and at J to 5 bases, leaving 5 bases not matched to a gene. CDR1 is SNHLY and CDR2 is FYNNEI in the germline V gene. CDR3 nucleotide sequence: TGTGCCAGCAGTGCTCGCGGACTAGCGGGAGACAATGAGCAGTTCTTC. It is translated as CASSARGLAGDNEQFF.

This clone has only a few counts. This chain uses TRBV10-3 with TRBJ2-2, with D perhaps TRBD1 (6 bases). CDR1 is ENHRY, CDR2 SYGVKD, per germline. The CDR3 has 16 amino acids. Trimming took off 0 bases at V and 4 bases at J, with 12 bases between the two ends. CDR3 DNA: TGTGCCATCAGTGAGTCTAACAGGGAAGGCACCGGGGAGCTGTTTTTT. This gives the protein CAISESNREGTGELFF.

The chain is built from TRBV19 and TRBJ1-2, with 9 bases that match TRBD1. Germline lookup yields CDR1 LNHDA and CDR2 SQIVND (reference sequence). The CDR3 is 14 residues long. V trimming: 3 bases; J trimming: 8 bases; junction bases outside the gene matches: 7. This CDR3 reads CASSIWGTGGGYTF. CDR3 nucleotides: TGTGCCAGTAGTATCTGGGGTACAGGGGGCGGCTACACCTTC.

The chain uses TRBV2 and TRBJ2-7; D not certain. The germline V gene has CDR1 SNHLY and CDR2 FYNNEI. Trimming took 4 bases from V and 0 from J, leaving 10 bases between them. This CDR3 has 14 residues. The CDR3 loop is CASSAFTNSYEQYF. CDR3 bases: TGTGCCAGCAGTGCTTTTACAAACTCCTACGAGCAGTACTTC.

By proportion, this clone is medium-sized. The CDR3 here is CASRPSWDTEAFF. In DNA form, the CDR3 reads TGCGCCAGCAGGCCAAGTTGGGACACTGAAGCTTTCTTT. This chain connects TRBV10-2 to TRBJ1-1; D gene unclear. The ends were cut back, 6 bases at V and 3 bases at J, with 11 bases in the middle. CDR3 length: 13 residues. Germline CDR1 reads WSHSY; CDR2 reads SAAADI.

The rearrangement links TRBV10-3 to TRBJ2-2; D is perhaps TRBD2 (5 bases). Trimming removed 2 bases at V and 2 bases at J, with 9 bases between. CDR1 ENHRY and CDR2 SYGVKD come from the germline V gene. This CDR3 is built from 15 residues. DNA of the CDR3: TGTGCCATCAGTGAGATCAGCGGAAACACCGGGGAGCTGTTTTTT. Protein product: CAISEISGNTGELFF.

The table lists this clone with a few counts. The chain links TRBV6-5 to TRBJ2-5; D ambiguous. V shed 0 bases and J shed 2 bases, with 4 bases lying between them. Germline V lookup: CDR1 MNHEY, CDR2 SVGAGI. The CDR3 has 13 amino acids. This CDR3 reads CASSYSPQETQYF. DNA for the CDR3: TGTGCCAGCAGTTACTCGCCACAAGAGACCCAGTACTTC.

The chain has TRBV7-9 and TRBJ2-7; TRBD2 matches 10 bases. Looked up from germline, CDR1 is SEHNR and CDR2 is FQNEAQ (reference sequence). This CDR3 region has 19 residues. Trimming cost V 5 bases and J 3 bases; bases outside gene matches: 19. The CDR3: CASSRRGRLAGDPHYEQYF. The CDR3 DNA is TGTGCCAGCAGCCGTAGAGGCAGGCTAGCGGGAGACCCTCACTACGAGCAGTACTTC.

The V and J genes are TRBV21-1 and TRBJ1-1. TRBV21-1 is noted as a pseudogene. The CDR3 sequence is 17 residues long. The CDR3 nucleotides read TGTGCCAGCAGATTGTCTGTAGCTACACAAATTCGCACTGAAGCTTTCTTT. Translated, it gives CASRLSVATQIRTEAFF.

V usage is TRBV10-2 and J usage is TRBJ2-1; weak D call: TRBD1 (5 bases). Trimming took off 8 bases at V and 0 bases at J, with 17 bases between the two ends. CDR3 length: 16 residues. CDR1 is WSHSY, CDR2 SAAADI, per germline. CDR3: CASGWGSPSSYNEQFF. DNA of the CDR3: TGCGCCAGCGGGTGGGGCTCACCCAGCTCCTACAATGAGCAGTTCTTC.

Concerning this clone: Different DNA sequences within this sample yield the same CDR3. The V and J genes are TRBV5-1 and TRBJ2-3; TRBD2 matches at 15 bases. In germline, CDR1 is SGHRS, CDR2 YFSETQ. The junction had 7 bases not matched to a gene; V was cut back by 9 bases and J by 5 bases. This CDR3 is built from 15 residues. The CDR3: CATRTSGRGLDTQYF. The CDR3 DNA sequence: TGCGCCACTAGGACTAGCGGGAGGGGTCTAGATACGCAGTATTTT.

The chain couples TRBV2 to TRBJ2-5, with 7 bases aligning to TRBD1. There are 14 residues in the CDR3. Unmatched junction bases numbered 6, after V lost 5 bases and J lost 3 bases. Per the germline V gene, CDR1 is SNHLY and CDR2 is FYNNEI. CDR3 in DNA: TGTGCCAGCAGTATAACCGGGACAGAAGAGACCCAGTACTTC. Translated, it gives CASSITGTEETQYF.

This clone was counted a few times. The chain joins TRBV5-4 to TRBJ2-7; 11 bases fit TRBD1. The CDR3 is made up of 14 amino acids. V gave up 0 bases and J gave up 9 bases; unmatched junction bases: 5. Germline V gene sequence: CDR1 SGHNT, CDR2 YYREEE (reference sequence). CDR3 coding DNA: TGTGCCAGCAGCTTGGACGGACAGGGGGCTTTGCAGTACTTC. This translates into CASSLDGQGALQYF.

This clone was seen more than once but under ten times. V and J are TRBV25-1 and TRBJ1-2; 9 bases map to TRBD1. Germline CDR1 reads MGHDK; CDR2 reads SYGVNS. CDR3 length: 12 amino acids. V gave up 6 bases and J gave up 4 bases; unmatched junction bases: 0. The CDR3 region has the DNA TGTGCCAGCAGGACAGGGGGCTATGGCTACACCTTC. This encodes CASRTGGYGYTF.

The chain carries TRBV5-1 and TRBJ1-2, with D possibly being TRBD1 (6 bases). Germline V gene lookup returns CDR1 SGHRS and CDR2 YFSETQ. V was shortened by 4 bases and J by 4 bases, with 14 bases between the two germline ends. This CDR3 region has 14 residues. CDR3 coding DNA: TGCGCCAGCAGCCGAGGGGGAGGCGGCTATGGCTACACCTTC. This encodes CASSRGGGGYGYTF.

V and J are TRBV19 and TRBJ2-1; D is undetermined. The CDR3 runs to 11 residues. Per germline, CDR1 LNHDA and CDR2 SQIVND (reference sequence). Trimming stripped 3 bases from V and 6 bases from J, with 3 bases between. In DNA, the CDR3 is TGTGCCAGTAGTATCAGCAATGAGCAGTTCTTC. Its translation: CASSISNEQFF.

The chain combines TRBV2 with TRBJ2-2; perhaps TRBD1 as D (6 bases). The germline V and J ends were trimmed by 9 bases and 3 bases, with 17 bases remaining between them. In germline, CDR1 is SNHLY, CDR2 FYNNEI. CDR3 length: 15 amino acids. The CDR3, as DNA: TGTGCCAGTAAACCAGGGGATGGGTACACCGGGGAGCTGTTTTTT. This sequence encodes CASKPGDGYTGELFF.

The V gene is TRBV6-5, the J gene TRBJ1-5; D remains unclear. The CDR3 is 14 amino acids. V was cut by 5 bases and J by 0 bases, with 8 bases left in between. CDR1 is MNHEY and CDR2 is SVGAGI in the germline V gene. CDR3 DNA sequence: TGTGCCAGCAGTACCAGGTATAGCAATCAGCCCCAGCATTTT. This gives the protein CASSTRYSNQPQHF.

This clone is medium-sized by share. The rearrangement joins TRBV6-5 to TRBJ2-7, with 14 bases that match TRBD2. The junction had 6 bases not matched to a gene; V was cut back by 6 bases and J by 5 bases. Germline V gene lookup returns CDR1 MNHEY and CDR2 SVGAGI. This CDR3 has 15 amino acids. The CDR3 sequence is CASSRLAGGRDEQYF. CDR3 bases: TGTGCCAGCAGCAGACTAGCGGGGGGGCGGGACGAGCAGTACTTC.

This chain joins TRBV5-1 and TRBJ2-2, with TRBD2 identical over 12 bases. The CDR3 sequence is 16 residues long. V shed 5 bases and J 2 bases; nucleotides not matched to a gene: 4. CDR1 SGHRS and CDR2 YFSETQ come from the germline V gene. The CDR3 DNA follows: TGCGCCAGCAGAGGACTAGCGGGACCAAACACCGGGGAGCTGTTTTTT. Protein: CASRGLAGPNTGELFF.

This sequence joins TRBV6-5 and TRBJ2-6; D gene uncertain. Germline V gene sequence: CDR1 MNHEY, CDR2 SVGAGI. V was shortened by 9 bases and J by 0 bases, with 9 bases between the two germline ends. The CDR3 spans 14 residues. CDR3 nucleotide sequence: TGTGCCAGTACACAGCACTCTGGGGCCAACGTCCTGACTTTC. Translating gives CASTQHSGANVLTF.